Listed here are 30 T cell receptor beta chains from one sample, sequenced in a study of breast tumors, draining lymph nodes, adjacent tissues. Samples came from axillary lymph nodes draining the breast cancer. TCRdb re-derived calls from the multiplex PCR reads in MiXCR, one entry per CDR3 protein. Here the sample spans nearly 110,000 distinct CDR3 sequences, approximately 28% being singletons. The sample taken for sequencing was axillary lymph node tissue. The receptors originated from a female donor with breast cancer. Some clones in this sample may be carry-over from other donors' samples.

At least ten counts were recorded for this clonotype. This sequence joins TRBV28 and TRBJ1-2; D unclear. The CDR3 loop spans 13 amino acids. Trimming removed 4 bases at V and 5 bases at J, with 11 bases between. In germline, CDR1 is MDHEN, CDR2 SYDVKM. The CDR3, as DNA: TGTGCCAGCAGTTGGGAGGAGGGATATGGCTACACCTTC. It codes for CASSWEEGYGYTF.

In this sample, this clonotype turned up many times. This chain joins TRBV28 and TRBJ1-4; D unclear. The CDR3 contains 13 residues. CDR1 is MDHEN, CDR2 SYDVKM, per germline. The V end lost 6 bases, the J end lost 8 bases, and 13 bases lay between the germline ends. CDR3 DNA sequence: TGTGCCAGCAGGGGAACGGCGGACGAAAAACTGTTTTTT. Its protein is CASRGTADEKLFF. Full variable domain (remainder filled in from reference TRBV28 and TRBJ1-4): DVKVTQSSRYLVKRTGEKVFLECVQDMDHENMFWYRQDPGLGLRLIYFSYDVKMKEKGDIPEGYSVSREKKERFSLILESASTNQTSMYLCASRGTADEKLFFGSGTQLSVL.

The chain employs TRBV10-3 and TRBJ2-3; 15 bases match TRBD2. After removal of 6 bases from V and 3 bases from J, the junction contained 7 bases not matched to a gene. The length of the CDR3 is 17 residues. The germline V gene has CDR1 ENHRY and CDR2 SYGVKD. DNA for the CDR3: TGTGCCATCAGGCCTGGGACTAGCGGGGGGTTAACAGATACGCAGTATTTT. This translates into CAIRPGTSGGLTDTQYF.

This clonotype was found many times. The V call is TRBV5-8, the J call TRBJ1-5, with D possibly TRBD1 on 5 matching bases. Trimming left V 0 bases short and J 3 bases short, with 7 bases between. Germline values: CDR1 SGHTS, CDR2 YDEGEE. The CDR3 extends over 14 amino acids. CDR3 sequence: CASSLETANQPQHF. CDR3 DNA sequence: TGTGCCAGCAGCTTGGAGACAGCCAATCAGCCCCAGCATTTT. Variable domain in full (rest from reference TRBV5-8 and TRBJ1-5): EAGVTQSPTHLIKTRGQQATLRCSPISGHTSVYWYQQALGLGLQFLLWYDEGEERNRGNFPPRFSGRQFPNYSSELNVNALELEDSALYLCASSLETANQPQHFGDGTRLSIL.

This clonotype was detected ten times or more. This chain uses TRBV29-1 with TRBJ2-7; possible D gene TRBD1, 6 bases. Germline assignment: CDR1 SQVTM and CDR2 ANQGSEA. Trimming took off 5 bases at V and 0 bases at J, with 8 bases between the two ends. This CDR3 contains 12 residues. The CDR3 DNA sequence: TGCAGCGTTTGGGACACCTCCTACGAGCAGTACTTC. It codes for CSVWDTSYEQYF.

This clonotype came up many times. The chain has TRBV6-1 and TRBJ2-7; the D gene is possibly TRBD1 (6 bases). The CDR3 runs 13 residues. The germline V gene has CDR1 MNHNS and CDR2 SASEGT. The germline V and J ends were trimmed by 6 bases and 4 bases, with 13 bases remaining between them. CDR3 nucleotide sequence: TGTGCCAGCAGCTTGGCAGGGGCTTACGAGCAGTACTTC. Residues: CASSLAGAYEQYF.

This clonotype was seen a handful of times. A much more abundant neighbour one base away suggests this may be a read error. This rearrangement joins TRBV6-2 or TRBV6-3 to TRBJ1-3, with D uncertain. CDR1 is MNHEY, CDR2 SVGEGT, per germline. The CDR3 consists of 13 residues. Trimming left V 5 bases short and J 0 bases short, with 5 bases between. The CDR3 DNA reads TGTGCCAGCAGTCCCTTCTCTGGAAACACCATATATTTT. Its translation is CASSPFSGNTIYF.

This clonotype was seen many times. The V call is TRBV7-6, the J call TRBJ2-1; D ambiguous. The CDR3 contains 12 residues. CDR1 SGHVS and CDR2 FNYEAQ come from the germline V gene. Trimming cost V 1 base and J 6 bases, with 4 bases left between them. The CDR3 sequence: CASSLVTNEQFF. CDR3 sequence (DNA): TGTGCCAGCAGCTTAGTCACCAATGAGCAGTTCTTC.

This clonotype was detected many times. The chain is built from TRBV7-3 and TRBJ2-1, with 10 positions matching TRBD1. V gave up 6 bases and J gave up 4 bases; unmatched junction bases: 12. The germline gives CDR1 SGHTA, CDR2 FQGTGA. The CDR3 sequence is 17 residues long. This chain's CDR3 is CASSTQGPGQGYNEQFF. The CDR3 coding sequence is TGTGCCAGCAGTACACAGGGGCCGGGACAGGGGTACAATGAGCAGTTCTTC.

Comment on this clonotype: The germline gene is not matched at one end of the junction; a read error may be the cause. The chain links TRBV7-2 to TRBJ2-7; 15 bases fit TRBD2. This CDR3 is built from 16 residues. Germline V gives CDR1 SGHTA, CDR2 FQGNSA. CDR3 protein: CASSWGLAGGAYEQYF. CDR3 DNA sequence: TGCGCCAGCAGCTGGGGACTAGCGGGGGGAGCCTACGAGCAGTACTTC.

This clonotype was observed at least ten times. V gene TRBV25-1 combines with J gene TRBJ1-2, with TRBD1 identical over 9 bases. The CDR3 runs to 14 residues. Germline V CDR1 and CDR2: MGHDK, SYGVNS. The V gene end was trimmed by 3 bases and the J gene end by 8 bases; junction bases not matched to a gene: 7. CDR3 amino acids: CASSDRGQGRGYTF. As DNA, the CDR3 is TGTGCCAGCAGTGACCGGGGACAGGGTAGGGGCTACACCTTC.

This clonotype was found many times. This sequence joins TRBV2 and TRBJ2-3, with no clear D. CDR1 is SNHLY and CDR2 is FYNNEI in the germline V gene. V was shortened by 9 bases and J by 2 bases, with 6 bases between the two germline ends. The CDR3 has 11 amino acids. The CDR3 region is CASHDTDTQYF. For the CDR3, the DNA is TGTGCCAGTCACGACACAGATACGCAGTATTTT. The entire variable domain, with the rest obtained from reference TRBV2 and TRBJ2-3, is as follows: EPEVTQTPSHQVTQMGQEVILRCVPISNHLYFYWYRQILGQKVEFLVSFYNNEISEKSEIFDDQFSVERPDGSNFTLKIRSTKLEDSAMYFCASHDTDTQYFGPGTRLTVL.

The CDR3 sequence: CASNFGRGSTGELFF. The DNA of the CDR3 is TGTGCCAGCAATTTCGGCCGTGGGAGCACCGGGGAGCTGTTTTTT. This sequence joins TRBV12-3 or TRBV12-4 and TRBJ2-2; D might be TRBD2 (5 bases). There are 15 residues in the CDR3. Trimming left V 7 bases short and J 4 bases short, with 16 bases between.

This clonotype was counted many times. The V gene is TRBV10-2, the J gene TRBJ2-4; D possibly uses TRBD1 or TRBD2 (5 bases each). V lost 3 bases, J lost 1 base, and 13 bases lay in between. Germline loops: CDR1 WSHSY, CDR2 SAAADI. The CDR3 has 16 amino acids. The CDR3 nucleotides are TGCGCCAGCAGTGACACCGGGACGGCGGCCAAAAACATTCAGTACTTC. Amino acids: CASSDTGTAAKNIQYF.

Regarding this clonotype: A single base separates this from a much larger clone, so it may be a read error. The CDR3 does not close with the conserved phenylalanine or tryptophan, likely indicating a read error. The genes are TRBV7-9 and TRBJ2-5; no reliable D call. The CDR3 covers 14 residues. Germline lookup yields CDR1 SEHNR and CDR2 FQNEAQ (reference sequence). V lost 1 base to trimming and J lost 4 bases, with 10 bases between them. The CDR3 here is CASSLVSYRETQYL. For the CDR3, the DNA is TGTGCCAGCAGCTTAGTCTCGTACCGAGAGACCCAGTACCTC.

CDR3 in amino acids: CASTLGQAALHF. The CDR3 coding sequence is TGTGCCAGTACCCTCGGGCAGGCCGCACTCCACTTT. The rearrangement links TRBV19 to TRBJ1-6; D is unresolved. Looked up from germline, CDR1 is LNHDA and CDR2 is SQIVND (reference sequence). The CDR3 spans 12 residues. The ends were cut back, 7 bases at V and 16 bases at J, with 17 bases in the middle.

This clonotype has at least ten counts. The V and J genes are TRBV19 and TRBJ2-1, with TRBD2 matching 9 bases. CDR1 is LNHDA and CDR2 is SQIVND in the germline V gene (reference sequence). V shed 6 bases and J 5 bases; nucleotides not matched to a gene: 5. The CDR3 is 14 residues long. DNA of the CDR3: TGTGCCAGTAGGTCTAGCGGGATTGACAATGAGCAGTTCTTC. Translating it yields CASRSSGIDNEQFF.

This clonotype was detected ten times or more. The V and J genes are TRBV9 and TRBJ2-7, with unresolved D. The germline V and J ends were trimmed by 2 bases and 2 bases, with 8 bases remaining between them. This CDR3 region has 13 residues. CDR1 SGDLS and CDR2 YYNGEE come from the germline V gene. The DNA of the CDR3 is TGTGCCAGCAGCGTTTCAGAGACCTACGAGCAGTACTTC. This translates into CASSVSETYEQYF.

Many counts were recorded for this clonotype. The J gene is TRBJ2-1, the V gene TRBV4-2; D is uncertain. V was shortened by 0 bases and J by 9 bases, with 18 bases between the two germline ends. Germline CDR1 LGHNA, CDR2 YNFKEQ. The length of the CDR3 is 16 residues. CDR3 loop: CASSQDLATSISEQFF. Here the CDR3 DNA reads TGTGCCAGCAGCCAAGATCTCGCTACGAGTATAAGTGAGCAGTTCTTC.

The rearrangement uses TRBV2 and TRBJ1-2; no reliable D call. V gave up 5 bases and J gave up 8 bases, with 18 bases separating them. CDR3 length: 14 residues. CDR1 SNHLY and CDR2 FYNNEI come from the germline V gene. Here the CDR3 reads CASSPPEAPAGYTF. DNA of the CDR3: TGTGCCAGCAGTCCCCCGGAGGCCCCGGCGGGCTACACCTTC.

The chain combines TRBV6-1 with TRBJ2-1, with 8 nucleotides matching TRBD1. The germline V gene has CDR1 MNHNS and CDR2 SASEGT. This CDR3 comprises 17 residues. V shed 6 bases, J shed 4 bases, and the junction held 14 bases outside the gene matches. CDR3 loop: CASRAGQGGGAYNEQFF. The CDR3 DNA follows: TGTGCCAGCAGGGCCGGACAGGGTGGCGGGGCTTACAATGAGCAGTTCTTC.

This clonotype was seen many times. The rearrangement joins TRBV19 to TRBJ1-5; TRBD1 agrees at 7 bases. The CDR3 length is 15 residues. Germline V CDR1 and CDR2: LNHDA, SQIVND (reference sequence). With 3 bases clipped from V and 5 bases from J, the junction kept 7 bases outside the gene matches. This CDR3 is CASSMRGQQHQPQHF. As DNA, the CDR3 is TGTGCCAGTAGTATGCGGGGACAGCAACATCAGCCCCAGCATTTT.

This clonotype appeared many times. A clone one base away is much larger, so this may be a read error. This chain links TRBV20-1 with TRBJ2-5, with 7 bases lining up with TRBD2. Germline CDR1 DFQATT, CDR2 SNEGSKA (reference sequence). The length of the CDR3 is 14 residues. CDR3 DNA: TGCAGTGCTACGACTAGCTTCGACCAAGCGACCCAGTACTTC. It encodes CSATTSFDQATQYF.

In its sample, this clonotype was seen many times. The chain has TRBV12-3 or TRBV12-4 and TRBJ2-7; 12 bases are a match to TRBD2. Trimming cost V 6 bases and J 0 bases; bases outside gene matches: 12. The CDR3 extends over 18 amino acids. CDR3 in DNA: TGTGCCAGCAGCACCCCCGGGACTAGCGGGCCGAGCTCCTACGAGCAGTACTTC. Protein sequence: CASSTPGTSGPSSYEQYF.

In its sample, this clonotype was seen many times. The V call is TRBV29-1, the J call TRBJ1-2, with 9 bases matching TRBD1. Germline CDR1 reads SQVTM; CDR2 reads ANQGSEA. This CDR3 comprises 14 residues. After removal of 6 bases from V and 2 bases from J, the junction contained 7 bases not matched to a gene. Here the CDR3 reads CSVFGQGPNYGYTF. In DNA form, the CDR3 reads TGCAGCGTCTTCGGACAGGGGCCGAACTATGGCTACACCTTC.

This clonotype has ten or more counts. The CDR3 DNA reads as TGTGCCAGCAGTTTCTGGCGGGAGCTAAATGAGCAGTTCTTC. Translation gives CASSFWRELNEQFF. The chain couples TRBV28 to TRBJ2-1; 7 nucleotides line up with TRBD2. The germline V gene encodes CDR1 MDHEN and CDR2 SYDVKM. V lost 3 bases and J lost 7; bases outside the gene matches: 6. The CDR3 is 14 residues long.

This clonotype was counted at least ten times. The rearrangement uses TRBV11-2 and TRBJ2-1; 8 bases map to TRBD2. Germline trimming cut 1 base from V and 5 bases from J; bases unmatched to any gene: 7. This CDR3 contains 16 residues. Per germline, CDR1 SGHAT and CDR2 FQNNGV. The CDR3 DNA reads as TGTGCCAGCAGCTTAGTGTTGGTAGCGGGGCACAATGAGCAGTTCTTC. Translation gives CASSLVLVAGHNEQFF.

This clonotype was counted many times. Germline is not matched at one junction end, which may reflect a read error. The gene calls are TRBV7-3 and TRBJ1-2; TRBD1 might be the D (6 bases). The germline gives CDR1 SGHTA, CDR2 FQGTGA. This CDR3 is built from 15 residues. The CDR3 DNA follows: TGTGCCAGCAGCCCTACAGGGTCACCTAACTATGGCTACCCCTTC. Amino acid sequence: CASSPTGSPNYGYPF.

This clonotype has at least ten counts. The CDR3 sequence: CASSLDYGLSTDTQYF. The CDR3 DNA sequence: TGCGCCAGCAGCTTGGACTACGGCCTTAGCACAGATACGCAGTATTTT. The chain links TRBV5-1 to TRBJ2-3, with D hard to call. The CDR3 is made up of 16 amino acids. V was trimmed by 0 bases and J by 0 bases, leaving 11 bases between them. Germline V gene lookup returns CDR1 SGHRS and CDR2 YFSETQ.

This clonotype was seen more than once but under ten times. For the CDR3, the DNA is TGTGCCAGCTCACCGAGGACAGGGGGCGATCACGGGGAGCTGTTTTTT. Encoded protein: CASSPRTGGDHGELFF. The chain employs TRBV18 and TRBJ2-2; 11 nucleotides line up with TRBD1. V lost 3 bases and J lost 7; bases outside the gene matches: 7. Germline V gene sequence: CDR1 KGHSH, CDR2 LQKENI. The CDR3 contains 16 residues.